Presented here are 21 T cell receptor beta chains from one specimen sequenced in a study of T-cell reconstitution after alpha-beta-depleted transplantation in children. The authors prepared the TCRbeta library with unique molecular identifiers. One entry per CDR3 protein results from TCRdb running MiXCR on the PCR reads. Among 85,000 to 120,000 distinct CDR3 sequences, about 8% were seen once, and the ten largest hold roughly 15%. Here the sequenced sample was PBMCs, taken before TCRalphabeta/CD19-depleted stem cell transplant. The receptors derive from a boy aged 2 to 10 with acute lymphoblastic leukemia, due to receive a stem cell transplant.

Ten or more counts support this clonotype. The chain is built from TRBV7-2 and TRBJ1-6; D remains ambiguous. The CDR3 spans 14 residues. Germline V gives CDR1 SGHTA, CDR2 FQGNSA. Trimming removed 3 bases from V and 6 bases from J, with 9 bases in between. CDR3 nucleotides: TGTGCCAGCAGCTTCACCCAGCCTAATTCACCCCTCCACTTT. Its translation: CASSFTQPNSPLHF.

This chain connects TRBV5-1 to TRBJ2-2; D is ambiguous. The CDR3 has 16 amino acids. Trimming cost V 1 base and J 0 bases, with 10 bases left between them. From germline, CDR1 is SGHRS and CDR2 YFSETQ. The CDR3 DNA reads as TGCGCCAGCAGCTTGTGTCTTACAGCGAACACCGGGGAGCTGTTTTTT. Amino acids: CASSLCLTANTGELFF. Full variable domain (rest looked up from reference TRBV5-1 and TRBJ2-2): KAGVTQTPRYLIKTRGQQVTLSCSPISGHRSVSWYQQTPGQGLQFLFEYFSETQRNKGNFPGRFSGRQFSNSRSEMNVSTLELGDSALYLCASSLCLTANTGELFFGEGSRLTVL.

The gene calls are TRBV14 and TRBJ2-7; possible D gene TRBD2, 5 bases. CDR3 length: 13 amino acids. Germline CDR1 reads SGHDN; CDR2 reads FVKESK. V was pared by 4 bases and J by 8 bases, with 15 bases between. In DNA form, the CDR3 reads TGTGCCAGCAGCCTCTCCCGGCCCGGGAAGCAGTACTTC. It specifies CASSLSRPGKQYF.

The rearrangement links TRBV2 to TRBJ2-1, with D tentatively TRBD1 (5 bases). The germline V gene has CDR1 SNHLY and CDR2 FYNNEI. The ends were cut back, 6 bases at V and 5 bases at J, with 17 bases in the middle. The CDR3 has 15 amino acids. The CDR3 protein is CASRSQAPFNNEQFF. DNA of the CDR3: TGTGCCAGCAGGTCACAGGCCCCCTTTAACAATGAGCAGTTCTTC. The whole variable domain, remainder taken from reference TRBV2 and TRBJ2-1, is EPEVTQTPSHQVTQMGQEVILRCVPISNHLYFYWYRQILGQKVEFLVSFYNNEISEKSEIFDDQFSVERPDGSNFTLKIRSTKLEDSAMYFCASRSQAPFNNEQFFGPGTRLTVL.

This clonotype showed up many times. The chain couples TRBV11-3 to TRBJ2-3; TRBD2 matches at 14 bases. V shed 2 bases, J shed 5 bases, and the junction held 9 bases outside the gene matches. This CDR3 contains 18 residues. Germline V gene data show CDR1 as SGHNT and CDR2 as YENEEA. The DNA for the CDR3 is TGTGCCAGCAGCTTATGGACTAGCGGGGGGCCCGGTGGAGATACGCAGTATTTT. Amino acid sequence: CASSLWTSGGPGGDTQYF.

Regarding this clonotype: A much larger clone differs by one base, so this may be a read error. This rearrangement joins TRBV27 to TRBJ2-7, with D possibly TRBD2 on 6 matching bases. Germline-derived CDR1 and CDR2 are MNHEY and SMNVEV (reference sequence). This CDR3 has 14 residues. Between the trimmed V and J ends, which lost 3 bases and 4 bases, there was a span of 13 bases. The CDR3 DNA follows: TGTGCCAGCAGTTTGGTAGGGGAGGAATACGAGCAGTACTTC. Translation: CASSLVGEEYEQYF.

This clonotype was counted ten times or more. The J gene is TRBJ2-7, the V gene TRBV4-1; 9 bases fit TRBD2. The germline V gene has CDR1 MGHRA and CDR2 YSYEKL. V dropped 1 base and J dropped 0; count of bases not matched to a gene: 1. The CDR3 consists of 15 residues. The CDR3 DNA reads TGCGCCAGCAGCCAAGTAGCGGGGGCCTCCTACGAGCAGTACTTC. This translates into CASSQVAGASYEQYF.

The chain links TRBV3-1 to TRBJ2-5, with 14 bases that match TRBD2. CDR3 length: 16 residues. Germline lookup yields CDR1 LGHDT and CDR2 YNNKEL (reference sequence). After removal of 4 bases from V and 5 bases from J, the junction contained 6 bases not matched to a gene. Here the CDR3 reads CASSRLAGGVGETQYF. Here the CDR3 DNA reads TGTGCCAGCAGCCGACTAGCGGGGGGGGTAGGGGAGACCCAGTACTTC.

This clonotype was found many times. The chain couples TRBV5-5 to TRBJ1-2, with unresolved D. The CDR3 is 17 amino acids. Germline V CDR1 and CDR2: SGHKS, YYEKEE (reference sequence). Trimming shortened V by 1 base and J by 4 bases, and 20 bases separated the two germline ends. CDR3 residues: CASSLYQDGGGPYGYTF. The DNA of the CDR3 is TGTGCCAGCAGCTTGTACCAAGATGGCGGCGGCCCCTATGGCTACACCTTC.

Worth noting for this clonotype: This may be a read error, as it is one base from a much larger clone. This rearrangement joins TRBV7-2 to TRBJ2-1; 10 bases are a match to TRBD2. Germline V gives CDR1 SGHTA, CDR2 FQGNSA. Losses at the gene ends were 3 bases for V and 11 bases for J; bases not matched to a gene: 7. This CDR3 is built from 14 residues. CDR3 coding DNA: TGTGCCAGCAGCTTTAGCGGGGGGCTCTCCAAGCAGTTCTTC. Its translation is CASSFSGGLSKQFF.

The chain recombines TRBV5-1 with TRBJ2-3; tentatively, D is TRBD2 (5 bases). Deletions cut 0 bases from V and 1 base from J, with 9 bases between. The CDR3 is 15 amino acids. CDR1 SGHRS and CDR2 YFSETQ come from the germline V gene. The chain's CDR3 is CASSLVGSGTDTQYF. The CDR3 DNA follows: TGCGCCAGCAGCTTGGTCGGTAGCGGCACAGATACGCAGTATTTT. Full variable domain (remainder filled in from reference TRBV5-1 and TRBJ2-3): KAGVTQTPRYLIKTRGQQVTLSCSPISGHRSVSWYQQTPGQGLQFLFEYFSETQRNKGNFPGRFSGRQFSNSRSEMNVSTLELGDSALYLCASSLVGSGTDTQYFGPGTRLTVL.

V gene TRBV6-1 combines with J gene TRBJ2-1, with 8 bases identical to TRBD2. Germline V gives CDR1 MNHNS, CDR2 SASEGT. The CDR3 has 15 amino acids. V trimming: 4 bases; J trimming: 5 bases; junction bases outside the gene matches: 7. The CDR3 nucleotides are TGTGCCAGCAGTGCTTCAGCGGGGGCCCACAATGAGCAGTTCTTC. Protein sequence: CASSASAGAHNEQFF.

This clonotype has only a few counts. This chain's CDR3 is CASSSILTRNTGELFF. The CDR3 DNA follows: TGTGCCAGTAGTTCTATATTGACTCGAAACACCGGGGAGCTGTTTTTT. The rearrangement joins TRBV19 to TRBJ2-2; D is ambiguous. Germline V gene sequence: CDR1 LNHDA, CDR2 SQIVND (reference sequence). The CDR3 sequence is 16 residues long. The germline V and J ends were trimmed by 5 bases and 2 bases, with 15 bases remaining between them. Variable domain in full (rest from reference TRBV19 and TRBJ2-2): DGGITQSPKYLFRKEGQNVTLSCEQNLNHDAMYWYRQDPGQGLRLIYYSQIVNDFQKGDIAEGYSVSREKKESFPLTVTSAQKNPTAFYLCASSSILTRNTGELFFGEGSRLTVL.

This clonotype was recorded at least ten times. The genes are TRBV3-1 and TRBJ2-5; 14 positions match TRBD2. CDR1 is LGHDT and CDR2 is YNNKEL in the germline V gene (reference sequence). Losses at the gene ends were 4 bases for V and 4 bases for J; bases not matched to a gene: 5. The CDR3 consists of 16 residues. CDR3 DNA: TGTGCCAGCAGCCCAGGGACTAGCGGGGGACTAGAGACCCAGTACTTC. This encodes CASSPGTSGGLETQYF.

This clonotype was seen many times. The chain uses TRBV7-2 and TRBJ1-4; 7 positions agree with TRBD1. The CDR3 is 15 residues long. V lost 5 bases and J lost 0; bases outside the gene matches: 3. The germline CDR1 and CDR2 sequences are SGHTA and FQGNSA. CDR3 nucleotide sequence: TGTGCCAGCAGCAGACAGGGAGCAACTAATGAAAAACTGTTTTTT. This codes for CASSRQGATNEKLFF.

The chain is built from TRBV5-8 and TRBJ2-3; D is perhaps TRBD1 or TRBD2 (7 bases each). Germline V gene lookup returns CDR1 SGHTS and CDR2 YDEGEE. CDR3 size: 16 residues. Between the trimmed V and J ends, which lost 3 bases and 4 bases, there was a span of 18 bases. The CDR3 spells CASSYQQGGRPDTQYF. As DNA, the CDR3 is TGTGCCAGCAGCTACCAGCAGGGGGGGCGTCCAGATACGCAGTATTTT.

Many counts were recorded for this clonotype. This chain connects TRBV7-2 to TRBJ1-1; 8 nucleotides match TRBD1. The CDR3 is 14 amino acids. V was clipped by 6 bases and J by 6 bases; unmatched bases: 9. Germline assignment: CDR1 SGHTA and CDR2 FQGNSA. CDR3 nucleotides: TGTGCCAGCAGGGTGAGACAGGGGTTCCCTGAAGCTTTCTTT. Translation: CASRVRQGFPEAFF.

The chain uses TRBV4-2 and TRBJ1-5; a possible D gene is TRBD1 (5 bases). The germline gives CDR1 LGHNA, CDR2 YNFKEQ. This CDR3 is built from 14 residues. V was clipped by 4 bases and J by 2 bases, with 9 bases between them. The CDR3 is CASSPGLGNQPQHF. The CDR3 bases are TGTGCCAGCAGCCCGGGGCTCGGCAATCAGCCCCAGCATTTT.

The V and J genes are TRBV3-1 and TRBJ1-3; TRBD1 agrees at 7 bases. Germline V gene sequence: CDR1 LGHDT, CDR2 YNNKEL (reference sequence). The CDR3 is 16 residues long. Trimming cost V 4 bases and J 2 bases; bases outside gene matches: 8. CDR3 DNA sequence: TGTGCCAGCAGCCTGAGACAGGGTTTAACTGGAAACACCATATATTTT. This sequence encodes CASSLRQGLTGNTIYF. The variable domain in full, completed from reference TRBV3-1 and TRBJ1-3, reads DTAVSQTPKYLVTQMGNDKSIKCEQNLGHDTMYWYKQDSKKFLKIMFSYNNKELIINETVPNRFSPKSPDKAHLNLHINSLELGDSAVYFCASSLRQGLTGNTIYFGEGSWLTVV.

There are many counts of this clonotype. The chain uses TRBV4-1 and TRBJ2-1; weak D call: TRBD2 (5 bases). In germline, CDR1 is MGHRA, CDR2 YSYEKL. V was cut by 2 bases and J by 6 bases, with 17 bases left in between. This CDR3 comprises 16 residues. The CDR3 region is CASSQRGKSFTNEQFF. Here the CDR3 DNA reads TGCGCCAGCAGCCAACGAGGGAAAAGCTTTACCAATGAGCAGTTCTTC.

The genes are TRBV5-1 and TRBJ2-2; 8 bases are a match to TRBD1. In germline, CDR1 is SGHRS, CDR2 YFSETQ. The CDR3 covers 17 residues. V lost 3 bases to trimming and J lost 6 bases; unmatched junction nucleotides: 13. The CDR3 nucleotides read TGCGCCAGCAGCTGGGGCCGGACAGGGCCATCGGCCGGGGAGCTGTTTTTT. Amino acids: CASSWGRTGPSAGELFF.